This is a list of T cell receptor beta chains from one sample in a study of blood T cell repertoires in COVID-19. The repertoire was sequenced with immunoSEQ multiplex PCR; TCRdb's copy has only in-frame clones and lacks some. Of 75,000 to 100,000 clones in the sample, more than 75% were seen once. Sequenced material: peripheral blood. All receptors derive from a human donor in a cohort sampled during active COVID-19. Each CDR3 is given with its conserved first and last residue. D genes are given only for firm matches. Size tells how often a clone was seen (once, few, many) or the class of an expanded clone, and some rows leave it out.

abundance: -; d_gene: TRBD2; j_gene: TRBJ2-1; v_gene: TRBV29-1; CDR3aa: CSVEGPGLVYEQFF; CDR3nt: TGCAGCGTTGAGGGGCCGGGACTAGTCTATGAGCAGTTCTTC
abundance: few; d_gene: TRBD1; j_gene: TRBJ2-2; v_gene: TRBV4-1; CDR3aa: CASSLSGTVTGELFF; CDR3nt: TGCGCCAGCAGTCTCTCCGGGACAGTTACCGGGGAGCTGTTTTTT
abundance: once; d_gene: TRBD1; j_gene: TRBJ2-1; v_gene: TRBV15; CDR3aa: CATSGQDWGYEQFF; CDR3nt: TGTGCCACCAGCGGACAGGACTGGGGGTATGAGCAGTTCTTC
abundance: -; d_gene: -; j_gene: TRBJ1-5; v_gene: TRBV4-1; CDR3aa: CASSQVFGGQGNQPQHF; CDR3nt: TGCGCCAGCAGCCAAGTTTTCGGTGGTCAGGGGAATCAGCCCCAGCATTTT
abundance: once; d_gene: TRBD1; j_gene: TRBJ2-1; v_gene: TRBV10-3; CDR3aa: CAIRRQGPLDNEQFF; CDR3nt: TGTGCCATCAGGAGACAGGGGCCGCTGGACAATGAGCAGTTCTTC
abundance: few; d_gene: TRBD1; j_gene: TRBJ2-7; v_gene: TRBV7-7; CDR3aa: CASSWDRDHEQYF; CDR3nt: TGTGCTAGCAGCTGGGACAGGGATCACGAGCAGTACTTC
abundance: -; d_gene: -; j_gene: TRBJ1-4; v_gene: TRBV7-8; CDR3aa: CASSLYNRATNEKLFF; CDR3nt: TGTGCCAGCAGCTTATATAACCGCGCAACTAATGAAAAACTGTTTTTT
abundance: -; d_gene: TRBD1; j_gene: TRBJ1-4; v_gene: TRBV19; CDR3aa: CASSLRTGVSNEKLFF; CDR3nt: TGTGCCAGTAGTCTACGGACAGGGGTCTCTAATGAAAAACTGTTTTTT
abundance: -; d_gene: -; j_gene: TRBJ1-6; v_gene: TRBV20-1; CDR3aa: CSASLSPLGRYNSPLHF; CDR3nt: TGCAGTGCTAGTCTTTCCCCCCTTGGGCGCTATAATTCACCCCTCCACTTT
abundance: -; d_gene: TRBD2; j_gene: TRBJ2-3; v_gene: TRBV9; CDR3aa: CASSVGHSGSTDTQYF; CDR3nt: TGTGCCAGCAGCGTAGGACATAGCGGGAGCACAGATACGCAGTATTTT
abundance: -; d_gene: TRBD2; j_gene: TRBJ2-1; v_gene: TRBV10-3; CDR3aa: CAISAGREDEQFF; CDR3nt: TGTGCCATCAGTGCCGGGAGGGAGGATGAGCAGTTCTTC
abundance: -; d_gene: -; j_gene: TRBJ1-3; v_gene: TRBV9; CDR3aa: CASSVGGGTSGNTIYF; CDR3nt: TGTGCCAGCAGCGTAGGCGGAGGGACCTCTGGAAACACCATATATTTT
abundance: -; d_gene: -; j_gene: TRBJ2-1; v_gene: TRBV2; CDR3aa: CASSGRGRPSSYNEQFF; CDR3nt: TGTGCCAGCAGTGGAAGGGGCAGGCCAAGCTCCTACAATGAGCAGTTCTTC
abundance: -; d_gene: TRBD2; j_gene: TRBJ2-1; v_gene: TRBV30; CDR3aa: CAWSGREGYYNEQFF; CDR3nt: TGTGCCTGGAGTGGGCGGGAGGGCTACTACAATGAGCAGTTCTTC
abundance: -; d_gene: TRBD1; j_gene: TRBJ1-2; v_gene: TRBV3-1/TRBV3-2; CDR3aa: CASSQVNRGNNYGYTF; CDR3nt: TGTGCCAGCAGCCAAGTTAACAGGGGAAATAACTATGGCTACACCTTC
abundance: -; d_gene: -; j_gene: TRBJ1-2; v_gene: TRBV25-1; CDR3aa: CASSEYGGGGYTF; CDR3nt: TGTGCCAGCAGTGAATACGGGGGGGGTGGCTACACCTTC
abundance: -; d_gene: TRBD2; j_gene: TRBJ2-7; v_gene: TRBV20-1; CDR3aa: CSASPPPPSGTYEQYF; CDR3nt: TGCAGTGCTAGTCCCCCTCCGCCTAGCGGAACCTACGAGCAGTACTTC
abundance: few; d_gene: -; j_gene: TRBJ2-7; v_gene: TRBV4-2; CDR3aa: CASSPSPRERYEQYF; CDR3nt: TGTGCCAGCAGCCCAAGCCCCAGGGAACGGTACGAGCAGTACTTC
abundance: hyperexpanded; d_gene: TRBD2; j_gene: TRBJ2-7; v_gene: TRBV9; CDR3aa: CASSPGTSFHEQYF; CDR3nt: TGTGCCAGCAGTCCCGGGACTAGCTTCCACGAGCAGTACTTC
abundance: -; d_gene: TRBD1; j_gene: TRBJ1-1; v_gene: TRBV9; CDR3aa: CASSVEGTGGTEAFF; CDR3nt: TGTGCCAGCAGCGTAGAGGGGACAGGGGGCACTGAAGCTTTCTTT
abundance: -; d_gene: TRBD1; j_gene: TRBJ2-7; v_gene: TRBV6-2/TRBV6-3; CDR3aa: CASSYLGQGLYEQYF; CDR3nt: TGTGCCAGCAGTTATTTGGGACAGGGTCTCTACGAGCAGTACTTC
abundance: once; d_gene: -; j_gene: TRBJ1-6; v_gene: TRBV9; CDR3aa: CASSSDSNSPLHF; CDR3nt: TGTGCCAGCAGCTCGGACAGTAATTCACCCCTCCACTTT
abundance: -; d_gene: TRBD1; j_gene: TRBJ2-5; v_gene: TRBV6-5; CDR3aa: CASKWTGDGETQYF; CDR3nt: TGTGCCAGCAAATGGACAGGGGACGGAGAGACCCAGTACTTC
abundance: -; d_gene: TRBD1; j_gene: TRBJ2-2; v_gene: TRBV5-5; CDR3aa: CASTESPGQGTGELFF; CDR3nt: TGTGCCAGCACCGAGTCACCGGGACAGGGGACCGGGGAGCTGTTTTTT
abundance: once; d_gene: TRBD1; j_gene: TRBJ1-6; v_gene: TRBV28; CDR3aa: CASSFNRGQYYNSPLHF; CDR3nt: TGTGCCAGCAGTTTCAACAGGGGCCAATACTATAATTCACCCCTCCACTTT
abundance: -; d_gene: TRBD1; j_gene: TRBJ2-7; v_gene: TRBV7-2; CDR3aa: CASSLDQGANYEQYF; CDR3nt: TGTGCCAGCAGCTTAGACCAGGGGGCGAACTACGAGCAGTACTTC
abundance: -; d_gene: -; j_gene: TRBJ1-5; v_gene: TRBV28; CDR3aa: CASSLGRGRVQPQHF; CDR3nt: TGTGCCAGCAGCTTGGGCCGGGGAAGGGTTCAGCCCCAGCATTTT
abundance: -; d_gene: TRBD2; j_gene: TRBJ2-5; v_gene: TRBV5-1; CDR3aa: CASSKGLAGGAGETQYF; CDR3nt: TGCGCCAGCAGCAAGGGACTAGCGGGAGGTGCCGGGGAGACCCAGTACTTC
abundance: -; d_gene: -; j_gene: TRBJ1-3; v_gene: TRBV3-1/TRBV3-2; CDR3aa: CASSQFSVGNTIYF; CDR3nt: TGTGCCAGCAGCCAGTTTTCTGTCGGAAACACCATATATTTT
abundance: -; d_gene: -; j_gene: TRBJ1-1; v_gene: TRBV10-2; CDR3aa: CASIGGRRNTEAFF; CDR3nt: TGCGCCAGCATCGGTGGCAGGCGGAACACTGAAGCTTTCTTT
abundance: -; d_gene: -; j_gene: TRBJ1-2; v_gene: TRBV6-5; CDR3aa: CASRQDANYGYTF; CDR3nt: TGTGCCAGCAGACAGGATGCTAACTATGGCTACACCTTC
abundance: -; d_gene: TRBD2; j_gene: TRBJ2-5; v_gene: TRBV5-4; CDR3aa: CASSATGPSGGKVTQYF; CDR3nt: TGTGCCAGCAGTGCGACTGGGCCTAGCGGGGGGAAAGTGACCCAGTACTTC
abundance: -; d_gene: -; j_gene: TRBJ2-7; v_gene: TRBV5-5; CDR3aa: CASSFSTATYEQYF; CDR3nt: TGTGCCAGCAGCTTTTCTACCGCAACCTACGAGCAGTACTTC
abundance: -; d_gene: -; j_gene: TRBJ1-1; v_gene: TRBV19; CDR3aa: CASSPLLQGRTEAFF; CDR3nt: TGTGCCAGTAGTCCGTTATTACAGGGTCGGACTGAAGCTTTCTTT
abundance: -; d_gene: -; j_gene: TRBJ1-1; v_gene: TRBV4-1; CDR3aa: CASSQDLGATEAFF; CDR3nt: TGCGCCAGCAGCCAAGATCTAGGAGCCACTGAAGCTTTCTTT
abundance: -; d_gene: TRBD1; j_gene: TRBJ1-3; v_gene: TRBV3-1/TRBV3-2; CDR3aa: CASSETGGVGNTIYF; CDR3nt: TGTGCCAGCAGCGAGACAGGGGGCGTCGGAAACACCATATATTTT
abundance: -; d_gene: -; j_gene: TRBJ1-5; v_gene: TRBV6-1; CDR3aa: CASSDGGDGPQHF; CDR3nt: TGTGCCAGCAGTGACGGAGGGGATGGGCCCCAGCATTTT
abundance: -; d_gene: -; j_gene: TRBJ2-1; v_gene: TRBV7-2; CDR3aa: CASSPWAHNEQFF; CDR3nt: TGTGCCAGCAGCCCATGGGCCCATAATGAGCAGTTCTTC
abundance: -; d_gene: TRBD2; j_gene: TRBJ2-3; v_gene: TRBV5-6; CDR3aa: CASSLLAGTSTDTQYF; CDR3nt: TGTGCCAGCAGCCTATTAGCGGGGACTAGCACAGATACGCAGTATTTT
abundance: -; d_gene: TRBD2; j_gene: TRBJ2-2; v_gene: TRBV20-1; CDR3aa: CSASPAGGPGTGELFF; CDR3nt: TGCAGTGCTAGTCCCGCGGGGGGGCCGGGCACCGGGGAGCTGTTTTTT
abundance: -; d_gene: TRBD2; j_gene: TRBJ2-5; v_gene: TRBV19; CDR3aa: CASSIHPTSGTQYF; CDR3nt: TGTGCCAGTAGTATCCATCCAACTAGCGGGACCCAGTACTTC
abundance: -; d_gene: TRBD1; j_gene: TRBJ1-3; v_gene: TRBV4-1; CDR3aa: CASSQQGQGVGNTIYF; CDR3nt: TGCGCCAGCAGCCAGCAGGGACAGGGTGTAGGAAACACCATATATTTT
abundance: -; d_gene: -; j_gene: TRBJ1-1; v_gene: TRBV4-2; CDR3aa: CASSHRSGNTEAFF; CDR3nt: TGTGCCAGCAGCCATAGGAGTGGGAACACTGAAGCTTTCTTT
abundance: -; d_gene: -; j_gene: TRBJ2-5; v_gene: TRBV19; CDR3aa: CASSISSGLTETQYF; CDR3nt: TGTGCCAGTAGTATATCTTCGGGACTCACGGAGACCCAGTACTTC
abundance: -; d_gene: -; j_gene: TRBJ1-1; v_gene: TRBV7-2; CDR3aa: CASSPNIGVGTEAFF; CDR3nt: TGTGCCAGCAGCCCCAACATCGGGGTTGGCACTGAAGCTTTCTTT
abundance: -; d_gene: TRBD1; j_gene: TRBJ1-4; v_gene: TRBV7-9; CDR3aa: CASSAWDSADEKLFF; CDR3nt: TGTGCCAGCAGCGCCTGGGACAGCGCAGATGAAAAACTGTTTTTT
abundance: -; d_gene: -; j_gene: TRBJ2-1; v_gene: TRBV19; CDR3aa: CASSPSAYNEQFF; CDR3nt: TGTGCCAGTAGCCCTTCTGCCTACAATGAGCAGTTCTTC
abundance: few; d_gene: -; j_gene: TRBJ2-6; v_gene: TRBV18; CDR3aa: CASSPGGAAGANVLTF; CDR3nt: TGTGCCAGCTCACCAGGGGGCGCAGCTGGGGCCAACGTCCTGACTTTC
abundance: -; d_gene: -; j_gene: TRBJ2-2; v_gene: TRBV2; CDR3aa: CASSEGSGPGELFF; CDR3nt: TGTGCCAGCAGTGAAGGTTCGGGTCCCGGGGAGCTGTTTTTT
abundance: -; d_gene: -; j_gene: TRBJ2-1; v_gene: TRBV27; CDR3aa: CASSSAGLSYNEQFF; CDR3nt: TGTGCCAGCAGTTCGGCGGGCCTCTCCTACAATGAGCAGTTCTTC
abundance: once; d_gene: -; j_gene: TRBJ1-4; v_gene: TRBV2; CDR3aa: CASSEQGTRGEKLFF; CDR3nt: TGTGCCAGCAGTGAACAGGGTACCCGCGGTGAAAAACTGTTTTTT
abundance: -; d_gene: -; j_gene: TRBJ1-1; v_gene: TRBV9; CDR3aa: CASSVMESATEAFF; CDR3nt: TGTGCCAGCAGCGTAATGGAGTCAGCCACTGAAGCTTTCTTT
abundance: few; d_gene: -; j_gene: TRBJ1-6; v_gene: TRBV10-3; CDR3aa: CAIREAGRENSPLHF; CDR3nt: TGTGCCATCAGAGAAGCCGGACGGGAAAATTCACCCCTCCACTTT
abundance: -; d_gene: TRBD2; j_gene: TRBJ2-7; v_gene: TRBV5-4; CDR3aa: CASSRFSGTSTYEQYF; CDR3nt: TGTGCCAGCAGCCGATTCTCCGGGACTAGTACCTACGAGCAGTACTTC
abundance: -; d_gene: TRBD1; j_gene: TRBJ2-2; v_gene: TRBV4-1; CDR3aa: CASSPGGQGAVGELFF; CDR3nt: TGCGCCAGCAGCCCGGGGGGACAGGGGGCAGTCGGGGAGCTGTTTTTT